This T cell receptor beta chain emerged from a study of T cell changes during pregnancy in multiple sclerosis. Only in-frame clones appear in the TCRdb table, and some are missing; sequencing was by immunoSEQ multiplex PCR. Here the sample spans under 50,000 clones, around 92% being singletons. Sequenced here: CD4+ T cells from peripheral blood mononuclear cells, sampled in the third trimester of pregnancy. This TCR was sampled from a female donor with multiple sclerosis, enrolled in a pregnancy study.

CDR3 amino acids: CASEPVAGGPNEQFF. CDR3 DNA: TGTGCCAGTGAGCCCGTGGCGGGAGGGCCTAATGAGCAGTTCTTC. The V gene is TRBV19, the J gene TRBJ2-1; TRBD2 matches at 9 bases. V lost 8 bases and J lost 7; bases outside the gene matches: 12. Germline V lookup: CDR1 LNHDA, CDR2 SQIVND (reference sequence). The CDR3 is made up of 15 amino acids. The variable domain in full, with the rest retrieved from reference TRBV19 and TRBJ2-1, is DGGITQSPKYLFRKEGQNVTLSCEQNLNHDAMYWYRQDPGQGLRLIYYSQIVNDFQKGDIAEGYSVSREKKESFPLTVTSAQKNPTAFYLCASEPVAGGPNEQFFGPGTRLTVL.